This T cell receptor (beta chain) was identified in a study of blood T cell repertoires in COVID-19. Study in general: The United States, Italy and Spain provided the acute and convalescent COVID-19 samples. In each case, the material was cDNA or gDNA derived from T cells, B-cell-depleted T cells, or PBMCs.

Recruited during active infection, patients (from Seattle) were subsequently followed longitudinally. Method: immunoSEQ multiplex PCR; TCRdb's copy keeps in-frame clones and lacks some. The profile shows 250,000 to 400,000 clones, approximately 89% of them singletons. The CDR3 spans 16 residues. Trimming left V 0 bases short and J 4 bases short, with 13 bases between. The V gene's germline CDR1 is SGHRS and CDR2 YFSETQ. The sequencing input was peripheral blood. V is TRBV5-1 and J is TRBJ2-2; D may be TRBD1 (6 bases). This sequence was found in a woman in her twenties or thirties with COVID-19, enrolled during active disease. CDR3 region: CASSLAPWTATGELFF. The CDR3, as DNA: TGCGCCAGCAGCTTGGCCCCCTGGACAGCCACCGGGGAGCTGTTTTTT.